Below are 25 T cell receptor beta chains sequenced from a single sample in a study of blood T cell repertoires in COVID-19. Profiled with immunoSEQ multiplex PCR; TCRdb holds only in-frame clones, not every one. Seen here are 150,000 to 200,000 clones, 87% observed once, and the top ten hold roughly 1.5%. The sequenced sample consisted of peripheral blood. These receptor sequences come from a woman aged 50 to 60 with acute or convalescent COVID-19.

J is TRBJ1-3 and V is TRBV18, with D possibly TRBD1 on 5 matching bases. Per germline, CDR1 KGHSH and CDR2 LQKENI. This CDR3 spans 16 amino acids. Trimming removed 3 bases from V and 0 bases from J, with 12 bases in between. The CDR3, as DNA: TGTGCCAGCTCACCGACGAGCAGGGCCTCTGGAAACACCATATATTTT. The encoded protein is CASSPTSRASGNTIYF.

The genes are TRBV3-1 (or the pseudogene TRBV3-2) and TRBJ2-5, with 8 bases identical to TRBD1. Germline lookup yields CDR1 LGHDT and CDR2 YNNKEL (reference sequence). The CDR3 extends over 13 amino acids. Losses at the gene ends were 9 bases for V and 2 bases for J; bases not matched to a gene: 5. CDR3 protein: CASMNRGQETQYF. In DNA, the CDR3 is TGTGCCAGTATGAACAGGGGGCAAGAGACCCAGTACTTC.

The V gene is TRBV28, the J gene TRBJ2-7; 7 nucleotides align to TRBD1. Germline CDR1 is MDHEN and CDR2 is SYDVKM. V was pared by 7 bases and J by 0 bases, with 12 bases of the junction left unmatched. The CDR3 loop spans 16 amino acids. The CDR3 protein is CASNPTGQAYSYEQYF. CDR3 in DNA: TGTGCCAGCAACCCTACCGGACAGGCCTACTCCTACGAGCAGTACTTC.

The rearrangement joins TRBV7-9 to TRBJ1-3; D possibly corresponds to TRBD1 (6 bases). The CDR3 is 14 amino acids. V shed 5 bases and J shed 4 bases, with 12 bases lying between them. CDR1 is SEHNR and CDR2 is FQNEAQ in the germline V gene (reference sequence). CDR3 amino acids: CASSPLGAGNTIYF. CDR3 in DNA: TGTGCCAGCAGCCCTCTGGGGGCGGGAAACACCATATATTTT.

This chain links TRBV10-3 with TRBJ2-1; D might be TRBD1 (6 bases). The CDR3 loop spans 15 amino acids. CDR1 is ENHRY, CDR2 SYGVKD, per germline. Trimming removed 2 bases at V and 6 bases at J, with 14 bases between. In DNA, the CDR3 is TGTGCCATCAGTGAGCAGACAGGTTCCGGCAATGAGCAGTTCTTC. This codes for CAISEQTGSGNEQFF.

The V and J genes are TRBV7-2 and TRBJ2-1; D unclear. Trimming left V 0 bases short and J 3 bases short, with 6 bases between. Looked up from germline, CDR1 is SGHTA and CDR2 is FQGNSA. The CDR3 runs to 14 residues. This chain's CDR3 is CASSLAARYNEQFF. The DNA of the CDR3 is TGTGCCAGCAGCTTAGCGGCTCGCTACAATGAGCAGTTCTTC.

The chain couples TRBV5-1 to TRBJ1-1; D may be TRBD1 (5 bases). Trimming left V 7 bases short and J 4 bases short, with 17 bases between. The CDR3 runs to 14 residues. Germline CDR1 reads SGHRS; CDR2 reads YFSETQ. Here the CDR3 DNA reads TGCGCCAGCCGACAGTTTGCTTCGGGCACTGAAGCTTTCTTT. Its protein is CASRQFASGTEAFF.

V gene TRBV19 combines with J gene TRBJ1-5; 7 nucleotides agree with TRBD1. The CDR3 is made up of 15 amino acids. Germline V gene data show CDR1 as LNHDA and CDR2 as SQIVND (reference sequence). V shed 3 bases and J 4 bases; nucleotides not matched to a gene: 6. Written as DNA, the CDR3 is TGTGCCAGTAGTATCCAGGGACAGTCTAATCAGCCCCAGCATTTT. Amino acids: CASSIQGQSNQPQHF.

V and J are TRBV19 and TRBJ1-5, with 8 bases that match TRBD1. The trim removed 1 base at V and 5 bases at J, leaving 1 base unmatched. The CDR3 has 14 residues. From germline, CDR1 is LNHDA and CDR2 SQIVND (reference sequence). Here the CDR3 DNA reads TGTGCCAGTAGTATAGCAGGGGGCGATCAGCCCCAGCATTTT. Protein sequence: CASSIAGGDQPQHF.

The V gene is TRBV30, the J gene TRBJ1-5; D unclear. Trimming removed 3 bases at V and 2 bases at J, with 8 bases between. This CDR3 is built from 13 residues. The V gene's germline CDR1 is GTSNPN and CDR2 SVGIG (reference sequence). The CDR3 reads CAWSGSRNQPQHF. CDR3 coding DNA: TGTGCCTGGAGCGGGTCGCGCAATCAGCCCCAGCATTTT.

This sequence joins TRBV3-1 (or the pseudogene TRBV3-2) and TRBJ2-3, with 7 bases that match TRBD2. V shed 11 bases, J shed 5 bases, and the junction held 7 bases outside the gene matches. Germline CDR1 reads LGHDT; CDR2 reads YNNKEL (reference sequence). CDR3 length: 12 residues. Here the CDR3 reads CASAGRGDTQYF. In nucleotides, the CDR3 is TGTGCCTCAGCGGGGAGGGGAGATACGCAGTATTTT.

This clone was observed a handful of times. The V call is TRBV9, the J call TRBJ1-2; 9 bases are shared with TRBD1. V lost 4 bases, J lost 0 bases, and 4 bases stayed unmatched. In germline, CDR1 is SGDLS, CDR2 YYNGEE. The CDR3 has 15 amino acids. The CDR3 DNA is TGTGCCAGCAGCCTCGGGACAGGGCCTAACTATGGCTACACCTTC. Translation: CASSLGTGPNYGYTF.

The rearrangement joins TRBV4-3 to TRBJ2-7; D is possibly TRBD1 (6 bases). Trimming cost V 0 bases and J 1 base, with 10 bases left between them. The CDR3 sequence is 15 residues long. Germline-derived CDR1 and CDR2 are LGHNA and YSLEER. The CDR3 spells CASSQDHQGSYEQYF. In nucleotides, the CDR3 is TGCGCCAGCAGCCAAGATCACCAGGGGTCCTACGAGCAGTACTTC.

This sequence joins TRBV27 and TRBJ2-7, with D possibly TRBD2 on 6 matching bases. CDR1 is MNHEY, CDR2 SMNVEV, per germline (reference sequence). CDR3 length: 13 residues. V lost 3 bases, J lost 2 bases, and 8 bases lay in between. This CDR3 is CASSLGGTYEQYF. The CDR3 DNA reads TGTGCCAGCAGTTTGGGGGGTACCTACGAGCAGTACTTC.

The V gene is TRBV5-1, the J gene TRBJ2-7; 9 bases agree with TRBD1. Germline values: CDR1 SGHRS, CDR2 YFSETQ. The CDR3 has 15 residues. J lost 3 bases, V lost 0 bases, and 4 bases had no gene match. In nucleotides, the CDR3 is TGCGCCAGCAGCTTGGCGTGGGGACAGGGCTACGAGCAGTACTTC. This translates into CASSLAWGQGYEQYF. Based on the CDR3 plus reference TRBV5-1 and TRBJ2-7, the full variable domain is KAGVTQTPRYLIKTRGQQVTLSCSPISGHRSVSWYQQTPGQGLQFLFEYFSETQRNKGNFPGRFSGRQFSNSRSEMNVSTLELGDSALYLCASSLAWGQGYEQYFGPGTRLTVT.

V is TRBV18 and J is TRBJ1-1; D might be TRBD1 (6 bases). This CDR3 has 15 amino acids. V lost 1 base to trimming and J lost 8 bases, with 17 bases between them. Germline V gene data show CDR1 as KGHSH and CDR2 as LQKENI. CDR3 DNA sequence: TGTGCCAGCTCACCACACCGGGACAACACGGTCGAAGCTTTCTTT. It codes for CASSPHRDNTVEAFF.

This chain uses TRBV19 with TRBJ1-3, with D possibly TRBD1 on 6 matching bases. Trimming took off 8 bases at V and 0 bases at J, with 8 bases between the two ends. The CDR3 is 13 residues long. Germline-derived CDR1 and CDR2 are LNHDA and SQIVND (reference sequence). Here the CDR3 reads CASRTASGNTIYF. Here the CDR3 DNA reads TGTGCCAGTCGGACAGCCTCTGGAAACACCATATATTTT.

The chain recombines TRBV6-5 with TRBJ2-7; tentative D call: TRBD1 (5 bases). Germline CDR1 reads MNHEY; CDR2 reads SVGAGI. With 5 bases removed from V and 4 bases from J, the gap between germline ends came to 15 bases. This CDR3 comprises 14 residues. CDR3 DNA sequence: TGTGCCAGCAGTCGGCAGGGTGGGAATTACGAGCAGTACTTC. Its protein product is CASSRQGGNYEQYF.

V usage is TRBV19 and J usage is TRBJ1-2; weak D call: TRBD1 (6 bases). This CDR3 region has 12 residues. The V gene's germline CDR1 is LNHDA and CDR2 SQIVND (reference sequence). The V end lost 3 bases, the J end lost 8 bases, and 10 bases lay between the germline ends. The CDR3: CASSMTGRGYTF. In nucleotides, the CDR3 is TGTGCCAGTAGTATGACAGGTCGCGGCTACACCTTC. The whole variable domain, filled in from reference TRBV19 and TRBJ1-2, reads DGGITQSPKYLFRKEGQNVTLSCEQNLNHDAMYWYRQDPGQGLRLIYYSQIVNDFQKGDIAEGYSVSREKKESFPLTVTSAQKNPTAFYLCASSMTGRGYTFGSGTRLTVV.

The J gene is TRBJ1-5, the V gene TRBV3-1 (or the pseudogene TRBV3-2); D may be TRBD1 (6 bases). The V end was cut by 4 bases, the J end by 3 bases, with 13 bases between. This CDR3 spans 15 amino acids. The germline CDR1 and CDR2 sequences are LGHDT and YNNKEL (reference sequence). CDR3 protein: CASSPNNRVNQPQHF. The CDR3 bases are TGTGCCAGCAGCCCAAACAACAGGGTCAATCAGCCCCAGCATTTT.

CDR3 sequence reads: CASSPQDYEQYF. The CDR3 nucleotides read TGTGCCAGCAGCCCCCAGGACTACGAGCAGTACTTC. The chain links TRBV11-2 to TRBJ2-7; D uncertain. The germline gives CDR1 SGHAT, CDR2 FQNNGV. Trimming pared 5 bases from V and 3 bases from J, leaving 8 bases between. The CDR3 sequence is 12 residues long. The whole variable domain, remainder taken from reference TRBV11-2 and TRBJ2-7, is EAGVAQSPRYKIIEKRQSVAFWCNPISGHATLYWYQQILGQGPKLLIQFQNNGVVDDSQLPKDRFSAERLKGVDSTLKIQPAKLEDSAVYLCASSPQDYEQYFGPGTRLTVT.

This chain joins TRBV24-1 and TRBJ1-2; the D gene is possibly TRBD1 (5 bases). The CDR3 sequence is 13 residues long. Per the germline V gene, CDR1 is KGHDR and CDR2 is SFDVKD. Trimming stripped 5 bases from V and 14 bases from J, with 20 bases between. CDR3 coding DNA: TGTGCCACCAGTGGGGGGGAGTTTCTAAGGCTTACCTTC. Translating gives CATSGGEFLRLTF.

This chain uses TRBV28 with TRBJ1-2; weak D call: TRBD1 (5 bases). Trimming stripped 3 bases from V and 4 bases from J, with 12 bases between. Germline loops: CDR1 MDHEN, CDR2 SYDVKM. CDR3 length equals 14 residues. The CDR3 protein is CASSFQGSGYGYTF. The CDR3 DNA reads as TGTGCCAGCAGTTTCCAGGGTTCGGGCTATGGCTACACCTTC.

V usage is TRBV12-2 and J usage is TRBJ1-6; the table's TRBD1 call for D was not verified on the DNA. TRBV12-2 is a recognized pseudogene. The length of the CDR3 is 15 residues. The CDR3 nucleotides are TGTGCAAGTCGCTTTTTGGGACAGGACGACTCACCCCTCCACTTT. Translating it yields CASRFLGQDDSPLHF.

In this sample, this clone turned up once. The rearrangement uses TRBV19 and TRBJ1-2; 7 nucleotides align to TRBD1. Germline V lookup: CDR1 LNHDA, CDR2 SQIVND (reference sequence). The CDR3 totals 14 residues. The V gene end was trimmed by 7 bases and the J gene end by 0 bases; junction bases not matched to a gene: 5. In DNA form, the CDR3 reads TGTGCCAGTATCCAGGGGACAGCTAACTATGGCTACACCTTC. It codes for CASIQGTANYGYTF.